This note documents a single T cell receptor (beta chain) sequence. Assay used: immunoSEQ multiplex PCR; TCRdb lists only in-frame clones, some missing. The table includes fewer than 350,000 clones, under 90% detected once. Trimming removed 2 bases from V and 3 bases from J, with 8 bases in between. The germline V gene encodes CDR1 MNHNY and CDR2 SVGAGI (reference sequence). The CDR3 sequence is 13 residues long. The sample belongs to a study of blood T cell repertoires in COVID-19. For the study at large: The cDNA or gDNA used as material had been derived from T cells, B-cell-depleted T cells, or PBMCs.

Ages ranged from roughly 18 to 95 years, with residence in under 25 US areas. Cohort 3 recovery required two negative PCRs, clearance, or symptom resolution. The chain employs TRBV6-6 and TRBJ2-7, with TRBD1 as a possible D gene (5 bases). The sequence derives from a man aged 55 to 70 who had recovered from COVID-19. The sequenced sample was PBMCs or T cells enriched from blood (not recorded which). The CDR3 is CASSYVRGYEQYF. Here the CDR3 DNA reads TGTGCCAGCAGTTACGTTAGGGGCTACGAGCAGTACTTC.